Given below is one T cell receptor beta chain in context. The data belong to a study of shared clonotypes between healthy human individuals. Turning to the study itself: Each donor contributed plates that comprised three CD4 naive, three CD4 memory, two CD8 naive and one CD8 memory.

The CDR3 length is 13 residues. The V and J ends lost 5 bases and 8 bases, in that order; junction bases with no gene match: 7. The V gene's germline CDR1 is SEHNR and CDR2 FQNEAQ (reference sequence). Replicate PCRs for sorted subsets used 200 ng DNA; this equaled some 30,000 T cell genomes. Profiled with immunoSEQ multiplex PCR; TCRdb holds only in-frame clones, not every one. The repertoire consists of about 680,000 clones, with around 72% occurring once and the leading ten covering 1.8%. Sequencing input: memory CD4+ T cells sorted from blood. Subset noted: CD45RA-negative fraction. The TCR was taken from a woman in her 30s in good health. The rearrangement uses TRBV7-9 and TRBJ1-1; 8 bases match TRBD1. The chain's CDR3 is CASSLRGLGEAFF. The CDR3 DNA is TGTGCCAGCAGCCTCAGGGGGCTGGGGGAAGCTTTCTTT.